The T cell receptor (beta chain) described here comes from a study of blood T cell repertoires in COVID-19 (dated by TCRdb to the early 2020s). With respect to the entire study: Samples covering the acute and convalescent phases of COVID-19 were provided by collaborators in the United States, Italy and Spain. The dataset comprised deeply sampled blood TCRbeta repertoires from subjects exposed to, actively infected with, or recovered from COVID-19. A de-identified subject ID, COVID-19 status, age in years and sex were almost always included in the sample metadata. A freely available public database, intended as a resource for researchers studying the immune response to SARS-CoV-2, is where the repertoires were released. Where available, HLA class I and class II types were obtained from metadata supplied by the sample provider rather than from assay-based typing. The material from the prospective study consisted of cDNA or gDNA derived from T cells, B-cell-depleted T cells, or PBMCs. Samples were obtained from the ongoing ImmuneRACE study (first 160 participants) and from 1,000 to 1,500 subjects provided by 6 global collaborators. What the study reported, not specific to this receptor: The quantity of clinical and demographic metadata differed by source and by participant and was supplied without curation.

On this clone itself: What antigen it recognizes has not been identified. Base qualities were left out, and no much larger clone turns up one base away.

CDR1 and CDR2 are drawn from the germline V gene: SGHAT, FQNNGV. V is cut by 5 bases and J by 5 bases, and the space between the germline ends is 16 bases. From its cysteine to its phenylalanine, the CDR3 spans 14 amino acids. Only CDR3 DNA remains: 42 bases, in frame from the first base. TCRbeta CDR3 regions were amplified from genomic DNA by means of the immunoSEQ Assay, a bias-controlled multiplex PCR. In the paper's pipeline: The number of nucleated cells in each sample was estimated by amplification of reference gene primers within the assay. To quantify the absolute abundance of each unique TCRbeta CDR3 rearrangement, sequence reads were collapsed and filtered. For each sample, productive Simpson clonality was calculated as the square root of Simpson's diversity index over productive rearrangements. TCRdb carries this immuneACCESS record with in-frame sequences only. Its versions omit some clonotypes, under half of them owing to an unresolved V gene in the studies checked, with the rest unexplained. V, J and clone size are those of that table, while D and trimming were read from the DNA. The sample data list some 100,000 clones, and about 85% of these were observed just once. Roughly an eighth of the sample lies in the top ten.

Whole blood was collected in K2EDTA tubes by collaborating institutions according to the institutions' own protocols. For TCRbeta analysis, collaborators shipped samples in one of three forms: frozen whole blood, isolated PBMCs, or DNA extracted from either of those sample types. This TCR was sampled from a man between 45 and 60 years old with active or convalescent COVID-19. Here the chain combines TRBV11-2 and TRBJ2-7; no D gene can be assigned with confidence. Input material: peripheral blood. CDR3 region: CASSVGVGYDEQYF. The bases read TGTGCCAGCAGCGTAGGTGTCGGGTACGACGAGCAGTACTTC.